Presented here are 14 T cell receptor beta chains from one specimen sequenced in a study of blood T cell repertoires in COVID-19. Sequencing was performed with immunoSEQ multiplex PCR; in TCRdb, only in-frame clones are kept and a portion is missing. The table lists 100,000 to 150,000 clones, around 87% of them singletons. Specimen: peripheral blood. The receptor set was obtained from a woman aged 60-75 years with acute or convalescent COVID-19.

The gene calls are TRBV10-3 and TRBJ1-3; the D gene is possibly TRBD1 (5 bases). Germline V gene sequence: CDR1 ENHRY, CDR2 SYGVKD. With 3 bases removed from V and 1 base from J, the gap between germline ends came to 10 bases. The CDR3 spans 15 residues. Written as DNA, the CDR3 is TGTGCCATCAGTGAAGGGGCTACGTCTGGAAACACCATATATTTT. The encoded protein is CAISEGATSGNTIYF.

This chain links TRBV19 with TRBJ1-2; D uncertain. Germline CDR1 and CDR2: LNHDA and SQIVND (reference sequence). V was shortened by 4 bases and J by 5 bases, with 11 bases between the two germline ends. The CDR3 consists of 13 residues. CDR3 bases: TGTGCCAGTAGTAGCGGCCACGTTTATGGCTACACCTTC. It is translated as CASSSGHVYGYTF.

In nucleotides, the CDR3 is TGTGCCAGCCATCCAGCGGGACGGGCGGTAAATCAGCCCCAGCATTTT. Protein sequence: CASHPAGRAVNQPQHF. The chain joins TRBV28 to TRBJ1-5, with D possibly matching TRBD1 (5 bases). Trimming shortened V by 8 bases and J by 4 bases, and 21 bases separated the two germline ends. The CDR3 covers 16 residues. Looked up from germline, CDR1 is MDHEN and CDR2 is SYDVKM.

The chain recombines TRBV5-4 with TRBJ2-5; D is possibly TRBD2 (6 bases). The V and J ends lost 2 bases and 4 bases respectively, with 12 bases between them. The CDR3 has 14 residues. CDR1 is SGHNT and CDR2 is YYREEE in the germline V gene (reference sequence). This CDR3 reads CASSFRELTETQYF. The CDR3 nucleotides are TGTGCCAGCAGCTTTCGGGAGCTAACAGAGACCCAGTACTTC.

The chain carries TRBV18 and TRBJ2-5, with 7 bases fitting TRBD1. V lost 5 bases, J lost 5 bases, and 8 bases stayed unmatched. CDR3 length equals 14 residues. The V gene's germline CDR1 is KGHSH and CDR2 LQKENI. CDR3 protein: CASSALRGSETQYF. In DNA form, the CDR3 reads TGTGCCAGCTCAGCACTCAGGGGGTCGGAGACCCAGTACTTC.

The chain employs TRBV11-2 and TRBJ2-1; possibly TRBD1 for D (6 bases). This CDR3 is 16 amino acids long. From germline, CDR1 is SGHAT and CDR2 FQNNGV. Trimming left V 7 bases short and J 5 bases short, with 21 bases between. The CDR3 nucleotides are TGTGCCAGCACCCGCCCGGGACACGGCGAGAACAATGAGCAGTTCTTC. Translation: CASTRPGHGENNEQFF.

The gene calls are TRBV10-3 and TRBJ2-2; 12 positions agree with TRBD2. J lost 4 bases, V lost 4 bases, and 1 base had no gene match. CDR1 and CDR2 (germline): ENHRY, SYGVKD. This CDR3 is 15 amino acids long. CDR3 sequence (DNA): TGTGCCATCAGTGGACTAGCGGGAGTCACCGGGGAGCTGTTTTTT. It is translated as CAISGLAGVTGELFF.

This chain links TRBV19 with TRBJ2-4; D is perhaps TRBD2 (6 bases). V shed 2 bases and J shed 2 bases, with 13 bases lying between them. This CDR3 spans 16 amino acids. Germline values: CDR1 LNHDA, CDR2 SQIVND (reference sequence). In DNA, the CDR3 is TGTGCCAGTAGTATACCCCTCGGGGGTTCCAAAAACATTCAGTACTTC. Its protein is CASSIPLGGSKNIQYF.

The rearrangement joins TRBV30 to TRBJ1-5; tentatively, D is TRBD1 (5 bases). This CDR3 has 13 amino acids. Trimming stripped 2 bases from V and 5 bases from J, with 10 bases between. Looked up from germline, CDR1 is GTSNPN and CDR2 is SVGIG (reference sequence). CDR3 DNA: TGTGCCTGGAGTTCAGGGTTGGATCAGCCCCAGCATTTT. This translates into CAWSSGLDQPQHF. The variable domain in full, with the rest retrieved from reference TRBV30 and TRBJ1-5, is SQTIHQWPATLVQPVGSPLSLECTVEGTSNPNLYWYRQAAGRGLQLLFYSVGIGQISSEVPQNLSASRPQDRQFILSSKKLLLSDSGFYLCAWSSGLDQPQHFGDGTRLSIL.

The rearrangement links TRBV20-1 to TRBJ1-5; 8 bases line up with TRBD1. The CDR3 extends over 14 amino acids. Losses at the gene ends were 3 bases for V and 7 bases for J; bases not matched to a gene: 8. The germline V gene encodes CDR1 DFQATT and CDR2 SNEGSKA (reference sequence). The CDR3 DNA sequence: TGCAGTGCTAGTGTTCCAGGGGGCGGGCAGCCCCAGCATTTT. It translates to CSASVPGGGQPQHF.

The chain links TRBV24-1 to TRBJ2-3; D not certain. Trimming cost V 3 bases and J 6 bases, with 12 bases left between them. The CDR3 runs to 14 residues. Germline V CDR1 and CDR2: KGHDR, SFDVKD. This CDR3 reads CATSDPLNPDTQYF. Written as DNA, the CDR3 is TGTGCCACCAGTGATCCCCTAAACCCTGATACGCAGTATTTT.

V is TRBV5-4 and J is TRBJ1-6; TRBD1 might be the D (6 bases). Germline-derived CDR1 and CDR2 are SGHNT and YYREEE (reference sequence). The CDR3 runs 15 residues. Trimming removed 4 bases at V and 5 bases at J, with 13 bases between. CDR3 in amino acids: CASSGGGTDNSPLHF. For the CDR3, the DNA is TGTGCCAGCAGCGGGGGGGGCACCGATAATTCACCCCTCCACTTT.

This chain connects TRBV29-1 to TRBJ1-3, with D possibly matching TRBD1 (5 bases). The V end lost 5 bases, the J end lost 0 bases, and 11 bases lay between the germline ends. Germline-derived CDR1 and CDR2 are SQVTM and ANQGSEA. The CDR3 is made up of 14 amino acids. The CDR3 DNA reads as TGCAGCGTTTCCTACAGGCTCTCTGGAAACACCATATATTTT. Amino acids: CSVSYRLSGNTIYF.

CDR3 loop: CSVEPRTGGFYEQFF. The CDR3 DNA reads TGCAGCGTTGAGCCCCGGACAGGGGGTTTCTATGAGCAGTTCTTC. This sequence joins TRBV29-1 and TRBJ2-1; TRBD1 matches 10 bases. CDR3 size: 15 residues. The germline CDR1 and CDR2 sequences are SQVTM and ANQGSEA. Germline trimming cut 3 bases from V and 8 bases from J; bases unmatched to any gene: 10.